The TCR beta chain described here comes from a study of post-analysis software for immune sequencing data. Study-level background: Progressive-relapsing, secondary progressive and relapsing-remitting multiple sclerosis were among the disease courses included.

On this clonotype itself: Its target is unknown.

Findings and caveats of the study: In multiple sclerosis, normalized Chao1 diversity was significantly below that of controls. F measure clustering grouped samples strongly by preparation batch. Five or six TRBV segments, TRBV5-6, TRBV5-1 and TRBV20-1 among them, were found more frequent in patients than controls.

Germline assignment: CDR1 SGHTA and CDR2 FQGNSA. Trimming cost V 1 base and J 8 bases, with 14 bases left between them. The CDR3 sequence is 14 residues long. Each TCR beta cDNA library carried unique molecular identifiers. It was from about 0.98 to 11 million T cells that approximately 500,000 cDNA molecules came. TCRdb processed the PCR reads anew with MiXCR; each CDR3 protein has one entry. The table has hundreds of thousands of distinct CDR3 sequences, 25% to 30% seen once. The clonotype was recovered from a girl aged 10 to 17 with multiple sclerosis. V usage is TRBV7-2 and J usage is TRBJ2-5, with TRBD1 as a possible D gene (6 bases). The material sequenced was blood. CDR3 bases: TGTGCCAGCAGCTTAGGCCCCAGGGGTGCCACCCAGTACTTC. Translating it yields CASSLGPRGATQYF.